The clone carrying this T cell receptor (beta chain) was detected ten times or more. No antigen is known for it. The sample comes from a study of Graves' ophthalmopathy and Graves' hyperthyroidism. Whole-study results and caveats: Cross-validated, the 13-signature model showed 87.88%/81.08% sensitivity/specificity, and 80%/75% in the test set. In predicting ophthalmopathy progression, the model reached 65% to 71% sensitivity and around 72% specificity.

Clinical symptoms, serum thyroxine, TRAb, thyroid ultrasound and orbital computed tomography formed the basis of diagnosis. RNA transcripts were the source from which TCR beta CDR3 regions were amplified. HTBI primers were employed in first-round RT-PCR, then a second-round multiplex PCR followed. TCRdb called the multiplex PCR reads again in MiXCR, with one record for every CDR3 protein. In the table there are about 660,000 distinct CDR3 sequences, under 50% of which are singletons. CDR3 size: 13 residues. Trimming cost V 6 bases and J 6 bases; bases outside gene matches: 6. Germline CDR1 and CDR2: ENHRY and SYGVKD.

Sequencing used peripheral blood. This receptor was identified in an adult man with Graves' ophthalmopathy. The V gene is TRBV10-3, the J gene TRBJ2-7; 9 positions match TRBD2. CDR3 nucleotides: TGTGCCATCAGCAGACTAGCGGACTCCGAGCAGTACTTC. Translating gives CAISRLADSEQYF.